One and the same sample provided the 23 T cell receptor beta chains below, sequenced in a study of T cell changes during pregnancy in multiple sclerosis. Method: immunoSEQ multiplex PCR; TCRdb's copy keeps in-frame clones and lacks some. The sample has more than 90,000 clones; 91% are singletons. The sample was peripheral blood, taken in the second trimester of pregnancy. Source of these receptors: a female donor with multiple sclerosis, enrolled in a pregnancy study.

J is TRBJ2-7 and V is TRBV9; 7 bases are shared with TRBD1. This CDR3 comprises 13 residues. J gave up 7 bases and V 0 bases, and 4 bases lay outside the gene matches. Germline V CDR1 and CDR2: SGDLS, YYNGEE. Here the CDR3 DNA reads TGTGCCAGCAGCGTAGGGACAGGAAGGGAGCAGTACTTC. Protein sequence: CASSVGTGREQYF.

The chain carries TRBV15 and TRBJ1-4; 8 nucleotides align to TRBD1. The CDR3 is made up of 14 amino acids. V was clipped by 0 bases and J by 8 bases; unmatched bases: 2. From germline, CDR1 is LNHNV and CDR2 YYDKDF (reference sequence). The CDR3 here is CATSRDRGQEKLFF. DNA for the CDR3: TGTGCCACCAGCAGAGACAGGGGGCAGGAAAAACTGTTTTTT.

This chain links TRBV7-9 with TRBJ1-5, with D possibly TRBD1 on 6 matching bases. Germline V gives CDR1 SEHNR, CDR2 FQNEAQ (reference sequence). This CDR3 has 15 amino acids. Trimming stripped 3 bases from V and 2 bases from J, with 11 bases between. The CDR3 loop reads CASSFGGAGNQPQHF. DNA for the CDR3: TGTGCCAGCAGCTTTGGGGGCGCGGGCAATCAGCCCCAGCATTTT. The whole variable domain, filled in from reference TRBV7-9 and TRBJ1-5, reads DTGVSQNPRHKITKRGQNVTFRCDPISEHNRLYWYRQTLGQGPEFLTYFQNEAQLEKSRLLSDRFSAERPKGSFSTLEIQRTEQGDSAMYLCASSFGGAGNQPQHFGDGTRLSIL.

With regard to this clone: Because the CDR3 is missing its conserved closing phenylalanine or tryptophan, this is likely a read error. The limits of the CDR3 on the DNA are not certain, so only TCRdb's listed CDR3 is given. The chain is built from TRBV7-8 and TRBJ2-7; the table's D call, TRBD2, was not checked against the DNA. The CDR3 totals 13 residues, both ends included. Germline CDR1 and CDR2: SGHVS and FQNEAQ. CDR3 in amino acids: CASSPQRGSILSI.

This clone was observed a single time. This chain joins TRBV6-1 and TRBJ2-1; 7 bases agree with TRBD2. Unmatched junction bases numbered 5, after V lost 7 bases and J lost 2 bases. This CDR3 is built from 14 residues. Germline V gene sequence: CDR1 MNHNS, CDR2 SASEGT. The CDR3 DNA reads TGTGCCAGCACCCCTGGGGGGGCCTACAATGAGCAGTTCTTC. Protein product: CASTPGGAYNEQFF.

This clone was recorded once. Germline and junction disagree at one end, which may indicate a read error. Here the CDR3 DNA reads TGTGCCAGCAGTTTGGGAAGTGGACTAGCGGGGTTC. Translated, it gives CASSLGSGLAGF. This chain links TRBV28 with TRBJ2-7; 12 nucleotides line up with TRBD2. Germline CDR1 MDHEN, CDR2 SYDVKM. There are 12 residues in the CDR3. Drawing the rest from reference TRBV28 and TRBJ2-7, the complete variable domain is DVKVTQSSRYLVKRTGEKVFLECVQDMDHENMFWYRQDPGLGLRLIYFSYDVKMKEKGDIPEGYSVSREKKERFSLILESASTNQTSMYLCASSLGSGLAGFGPGTRLTVT.

The CDR3 nucleotides are TGCGCCAGCAGCTGGGCGGGGACAGGAGAGACCCAGTACTTC. Its protein product is CASSWAGTGETQYF. The chain employs TRBV5-1 and TRBJ2-5, with 8 bases lining up with TRBD1. V lost 3 bases and J lost 4; bases outside the gene matches: 5. The CDR3 runs to 14 residues. CDR1 is SGHRS and CDR2 is YFSETQ in the germline V gene.

The chain links TRBV28 to TRBJ2-1, with 7 bases lining up with TRBD2. With 7 bases clipped from V and 9 bases from J, the junction kept 12 bases outside the gene matches. CDR3 size: 14 residues. Germline V CDR1 and CDR2: MDHEN, SYDVKM. CDR3 loop: CASNSNRLALEQFF. The CDR3 DNA follows: TGTGCCAGCAACTCCAACCGACTAGCACTTGAGCAGTTCTTC.

This rearrangement joins TRBV29-1 to TRBJ2-1; 7 bases align to TRBD2. CDR3 size: 12 residues. The junction had 9 bases not matched to a gene; V was cut back by 4 bases and J by 12 bases. The germline CDR1 and CDR2 sequences are SQVTM and ANQGSEA. In DNA, the CDR3 is TGCAGCGTTGTTTGGCCAACGGGAGGGCAGTTCTTC. The encoded protein is CSVVWPTGGQFF.

This rearrangement joins TRBV7-2 to TRBJ1-2; no clear D gene. There are 15 residues in the CDR3. CDR1 and CDR2 from the germline V gene are SGHTA and FQGNSA. The ends were cut back, 1 base at V and 3 bases at J, with 12 bases in the middle. The CDR3 here is CASSLGALLDYGYTF. CDR3 nucleotide sequence: TGTGCCAGCAGCTTAGGGGCCCTCCTGGACTATGGCTACACCTTC.

The V call is TRBV28, the J call TRBJ1-5; D is undetermined. The germline V gene has CDR1 MDHEN and CDR2 SYDVKM. Trimming cost V 5 bases and J 6 bases, with 5 bases left between them. The CDR3 sequence is 11 residues long. Here the CDR3 reads CASSRVQPQHF. CDR3 DNA: TGTGCCAGCAGTCGGGTTCAGCCCCAGCATTTT.

This clone was recorded only once. This chain connects TRBV29-1 to TRBJ2-5; weak D call: TRBD1 (6 bases). Trimming shortened V by 7 bases and J by 0 bases, and 24 bases separated the two germline ends. The V gene's germline CDR1 is SQVTM and CDR2 ANQGSEA. The CDR3 covers 17 residues. CDR3 protein: CSAEGGHREKYQETQYF. DNA for the CDR3: TGCAGCGCCGAAGGGGGACACCGCGAAAAGTACCAAGAGACCCAGTACTTC. Full variable domain (rest looked up from reference TRBV29-1 and TRBJ2-5): SAVISQKPSRDICQRGTSLTIQCQVDSQVTMMFWYRQQPGQSLTLIATANQGSEATYESGFVIDKFPISRPNLTFSTLTVSNMSPEDSSIYLCSAEGGHREKYQETQYFGPGTRLLVL.

The chain employs TRBV6-5 and TRBJ1-2, with unresolved D. CDR1 and CDR2 from the germline V gene are MNHEY and SVGAGI. Trimming cost V 6 bases and J 8 bases, with 19 bases left between them. CDR3 length: 14 residues. DNA for the CDR3: TGTGCCAGCAGACCACTCCTCCCCGCCGGGGGCTACACCTTC. Its protein is CASRPLLPAGGYTF.

With respect to this clone: In the same sample, other DNA sequences code for this CDR3. The chain recombines TRBV7-3 with TRBJ2-3; 8 positions agree with TRBD2. Germline-derived CDR1 and CDR2 are SGHTA and FQGTGA. The CDR3 totals 13 residues. Losses at the gene ends were 2 bases for V and 6 bases for J; bases not matched to a gene: 1. The CDR3 nucleotides are TGTGCCAGCAGCTTACGGGAGGGGGATACGCAGTATTTT. This translates into CASSLREGDTQYF.

This clone was picked up one time. The rearrangement links TRBV28 to TRBJ2-1, with D unresolved. V was pared by 5 bases and J by 0 bases, with 11 bases between. The CDR3 consists of 15 residues. CDR1 MDHEN and CDR2 SYDVKM come from the germline V gene. This chain's CDR3 is CASSISLSSYNEQFF. CDR3 bases: TGTGCCAGCAGTATATCGCTAAGCTCCTACAATGAGCAGTTCTTC.

This chain links TRBV7-9 with TRBJ2-7; the match to TRBD1 covers 10 bases. The CDR3 consists of 19 residues. Per the germline V gene, CDR1 is SEHNR and CDR2 is FQNEAQ (reference sequence). V was clipped by 5 bases and J by 0 bases; unmatched bases: 16. CDR3 sequence: CASSRRGQGPRQSSYEQYF. The CDR3 DNA is TGTGCCAGCAGCAGGCGGGGACAGGGGCCTAGACAGAGCTCCTACGAGCAGTACTTC.

This clone showed up just a few times. V gene TRBV9 combines with J gene TRBJ2-2, with D perhaps matching TRBD2 (5 bases). This CDR3 is 13 amino acids long. The germline CDR1 and CDR2 sequences are SGDLS and YYNGEE. V lost 2 bases, J lost 8 bases, and 10 bases lay in between. This chain's CDR3 is CASSVTRTGELFF. CDR3 sequence (DNA): TGTGCCAGCAGCGTCACGAGGACTGGGGAGCTGTTTTTT.

The chain couples TRBV11-2 to TRBJ1-5; the D is unclear. V gave up 2 bases and J gave up 1 base, with 9 bases separating them. The CDR3 extends over 15 amino acids. Per germline, CDR1 SGHAT and CDR2 FQNNGV. The CDR3 loop is CASSLNSLSNQPQHF. Written as DNA, the CDR3 is TGTGCCAGCAGCTTAAACAGCTTAAGCAATCAGCCCCAGCATTTT. The variable domain in full, completed from reference TRBV11-2 and TRBJ1-5, reads EAGVAQSPRYKIIEKRQSVAFWCNPISGHATLYWYQQILGQGPKLLIQFQNNGVVDDSQLPKDRFSAERLKGVDSTLKIQPAKLEDSAVYLCASSLNSLSNQPQHFGDGTRLSIL.

The J gene is TRBJ2-3, the V gene TRBV5-1, with TRBD2 identical over 10 bases. CDR3 size: 21 residues. The germline V gene has CDR1 SGHRS and CDR2 YFSETQ. V lost 5 bases and J lost 3; bases outside the gene matches: 24. The DNA for the CDR3 is TGCGCCAGCAGTTACTTACAGGGACTAGCGACCCGAGGAGGTTTGACAGATACGCAGTATTTT. This gives the protein CASSYLQGLATRGGLTDTQYF.

The chain uses TRBV15 and TRBJ2-7; 9 nucleotides align to TRBD1. The CDR3 is 15 amino acids. Trimming removed 0 bases from V and 2 bases from J; junction bases left unmatched: 2. Germline CDR1 LNHNV, CDR2 YYDKDF (reference sequence). The CDR3 loop reads CATSRDRQGAYEQYF. The CDR3, as DNA: TGTGCCACCAGCAGAGATAGACAGGGGGCCTACGAGCAGTACTTC.

The V and J genes are TRBV28 and TRBJ1-5, with no clear D. V was pared by 2 bases and J by 7 bases, with 15 bases between. The CDR3 extends over 15 amino acids. From germline, CDR1 is MDHEN and CDR2 SYDVKM. The CDR3 bases are TGTGCCAGCAGTTTAGCCCCGTCGAGGGAACAGCCCCAGCATTTT. It is translated as CASSLAPSREQPQHF.

This sequence joins TRBV19 and TRBJ2-6, with 8 bases fitting TRBD1. Germline lookup yields CDR1 LNHDA and CDR2 SQIVND (reference sequence). The V gene end was trimmed by 5 bases and the J gene end by 0 bases; junction bases not matched to a gene: 9. The CDR3 covers 18 residues. CDR3 DNA: TGTGCCAGTAGTCTCGAGGACAGGGCTGTCTCTGGGGCCAACGTCCTGACTTTC. It translates to CASSLEDRAVSGANVLTF.

This chain joins TRBV27 and TRBJ2-7, with D maybe TRBD1 (5 bases). Germline V lookup: CDR1 MNHEY, CDR2 SMNVEV (reference sequence). CDR3 length: 14 amino acids. V was trimmed by 6 bases and J by 0 bases, leaving 12 bases between them. CDR3: CASSDRQSSYEQYF. As DNA, the CDR3 is TGTGCCAGCAGCGATCGACAGAGCTCCTACGAGCAGTACTTC.